This T cell receptor beta chain stems from a study of a mutant IDH1 vaccine in newly diagnosed glioma. Germline loops: CDR1 SGHRS, CDR2 YFSETQ. This CDR3 is 15 amino acids long. Trimming left V 1 base short and J 7 bases short, with 18 bases between. Assay: immunoSEQ multiplex PCR; the TCRdb copy retains only in-frame clones and omits some. The data contain 29,000 or so clones, over 80% of them singletons. A remark on this clone: The antigen is unknown.

Time point defined: week 23, last vaccination. Each vaccine dose was 300 ug of mutant IDH1 20-mer peptide, with topical imiquimod. This specimen consisted of PBMCs, obtained from a glioma patient whose treatment included an IDH1 peptide vaccine. The TCR comes from a woman aged 18 to 35 with glioma. The genes are TRBV5-1 and TRBJ2-7; D is perhaps TRBD1 or TRBD2 (5 bases each). CDR3 DNA: TGCGCCAGCAGCTTGTCCACCGGGGCCTTCGGAGAGCAGTACTTC. Amino acids: CASSLSTGAFGEQYF.